Described below is a single T cell receptor (beta chain) sequence and its context. No antigen is known for it. This record belongs to a study of monozygotic twins with inflammatory bowel disease. Broader study findings: For IBD patients, clonotypes shared with others were fewer than for healthy twins, especially with disease activity. The authors found no support for a single strong IBD-associated signal or clonotype. Extra variability in the repertoires of patients may have come from differing immunosuppressive treatments.

There are 18 residues in the CDR3. Per germline, CDR1 LNHNV and CDR2 YYDKDF (reference sequence). Each UMI, carrying a 6-nucleotide sample barcode, came from template switching. TCRdb re-called the 5' RACE reads, yielding one record per CDR3 amino acid sequence without DNA. The listing contains about 300,000 distinct CDR3 sequences. The source of this sequence is a human donor with ulcerative colitis or Crohn's disease, or a healthy co-twin of an affected twin (not recorded which). The sequenced sample consisted of blood. The chain combines TRBV15 with TRBJ2-2; absent DNA, TCRdb's TRBD2 call cannot be checked. The CDR3 is CATSRELKREVNTGELFF.